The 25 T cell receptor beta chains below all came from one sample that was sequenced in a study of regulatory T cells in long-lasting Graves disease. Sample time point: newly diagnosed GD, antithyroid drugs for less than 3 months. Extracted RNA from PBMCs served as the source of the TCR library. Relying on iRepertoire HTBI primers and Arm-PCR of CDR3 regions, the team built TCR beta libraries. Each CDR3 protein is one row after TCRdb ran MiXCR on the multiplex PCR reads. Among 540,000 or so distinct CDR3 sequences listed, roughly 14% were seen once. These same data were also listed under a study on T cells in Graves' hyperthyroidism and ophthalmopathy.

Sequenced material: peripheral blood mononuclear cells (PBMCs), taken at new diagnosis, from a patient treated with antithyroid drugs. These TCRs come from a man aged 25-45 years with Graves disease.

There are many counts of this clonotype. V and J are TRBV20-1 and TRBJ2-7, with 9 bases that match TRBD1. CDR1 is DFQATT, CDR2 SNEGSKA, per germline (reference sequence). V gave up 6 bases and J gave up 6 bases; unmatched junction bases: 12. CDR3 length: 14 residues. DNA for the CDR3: TGCAGTGCCCAGACCCGGGACAGGGTAAGCGAGCAGTACTTC. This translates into CSAQTRDRVSEQYF.

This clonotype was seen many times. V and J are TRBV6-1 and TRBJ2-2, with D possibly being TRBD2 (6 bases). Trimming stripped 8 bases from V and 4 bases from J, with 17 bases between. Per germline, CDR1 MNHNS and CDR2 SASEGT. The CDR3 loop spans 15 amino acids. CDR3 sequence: CASYQSGGTTGELFF. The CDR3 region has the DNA TGTGCCAGCTACCAAAGTGGGGGGACCACCGGGGAGCTGTTTTTT.

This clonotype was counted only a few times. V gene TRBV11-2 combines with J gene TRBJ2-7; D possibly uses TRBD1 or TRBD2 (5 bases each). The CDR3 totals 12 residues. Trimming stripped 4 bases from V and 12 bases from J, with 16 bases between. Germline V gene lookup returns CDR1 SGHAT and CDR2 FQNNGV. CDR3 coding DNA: TGTGCCAGCAGCTCCGGGTCCATCGGGGCGTACTTC. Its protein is CASSSGSIGAYF.

CDR3 nucleotide sequence: TGCGCCAGCCATGAAAAGGGGACCCAGTACTTC. Amino acids: CASHEKGTQYF. The chain uses TRBV5-1 and TRBJ2-5; no definite D call. CDR1 is SGHRS and CDR2 is YFSETQ in the germline V gene. CDR3 size: 11 residues. V lost 7 bases and J 7 bases, leaving 11 bases between the germline ends.

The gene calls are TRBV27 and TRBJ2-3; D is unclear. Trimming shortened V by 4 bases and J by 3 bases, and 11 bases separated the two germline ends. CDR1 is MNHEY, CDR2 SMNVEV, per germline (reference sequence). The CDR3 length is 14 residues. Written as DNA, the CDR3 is TGTGCCAGCAGTTCCCCAGCGAGGACAGATACGCAGTATTTT. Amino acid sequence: CASSSPARTDTQYF.

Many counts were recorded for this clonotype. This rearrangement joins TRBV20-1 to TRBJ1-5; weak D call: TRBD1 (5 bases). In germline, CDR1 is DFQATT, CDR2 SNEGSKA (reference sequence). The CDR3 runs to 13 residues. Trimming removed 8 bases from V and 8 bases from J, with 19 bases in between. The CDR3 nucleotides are TGCAGTCGCACTCAGGGCCTCCGGGAGCCCCAGCATTTT. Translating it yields CSRTQGLREPQHF.

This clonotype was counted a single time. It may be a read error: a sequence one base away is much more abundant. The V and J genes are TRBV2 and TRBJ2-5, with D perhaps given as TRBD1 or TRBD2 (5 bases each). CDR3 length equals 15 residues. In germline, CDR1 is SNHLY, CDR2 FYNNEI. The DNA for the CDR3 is TGTGCCAGCAGTTCCGACGGGGACCTCCAAGGGACCCAGTACTTC. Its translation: CASSSDGDLQGTQYF.

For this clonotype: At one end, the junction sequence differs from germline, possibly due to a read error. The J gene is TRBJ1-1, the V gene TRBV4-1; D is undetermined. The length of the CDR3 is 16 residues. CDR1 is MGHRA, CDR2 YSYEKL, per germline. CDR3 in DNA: TGCGCCAACAGCCAAGATGGATTTAGGCCGAACACTGAAGCTTTCTTT. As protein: CANSQDGFRPNTEAFF.

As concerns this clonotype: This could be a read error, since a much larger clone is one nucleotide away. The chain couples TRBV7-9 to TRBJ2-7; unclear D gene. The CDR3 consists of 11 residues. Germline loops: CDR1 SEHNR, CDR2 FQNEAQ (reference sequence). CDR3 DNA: TGTGCCTGCAGTTTTCAATACGAGCAGTACTTC. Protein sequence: CACSFQYEQYF. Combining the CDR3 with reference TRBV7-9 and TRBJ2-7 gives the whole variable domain DTGVSQNPRHKITKRGQNVTFRCDPISEHNRLYWYRQTLGQGPEFLTYFQNEAQLEKSRLLSDRFSAERPKGSFSTLEIQRTEQGDSAMYLCACSFQYEQYFGPGTRLTVT.

The chain's CDR3 is CAEAGASTDTQYF. CDR3 coding DNA: TGTGCCGAAGCCGGGGCCTCCACAGATACGCAGTATTTT. This chain joins TRBV12-3 or TRBV12-4 and TRBJ2-3, with D tentatively TRBD1 or TRBD2 (5 bases each). Trimming pared 11 bases from V and 2 bases from J, leaving 14 bases between. The CDR3 is made up of 13 amino acids.

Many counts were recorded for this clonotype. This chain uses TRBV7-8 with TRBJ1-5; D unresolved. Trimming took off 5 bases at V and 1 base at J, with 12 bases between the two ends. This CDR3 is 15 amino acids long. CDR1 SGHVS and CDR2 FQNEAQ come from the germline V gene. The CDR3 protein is CASSRGRTSNQPQHF. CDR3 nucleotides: TGTGCCAGCAGCCGTGGACGGACCAGCAATCAGCCCCAGCATTTT.

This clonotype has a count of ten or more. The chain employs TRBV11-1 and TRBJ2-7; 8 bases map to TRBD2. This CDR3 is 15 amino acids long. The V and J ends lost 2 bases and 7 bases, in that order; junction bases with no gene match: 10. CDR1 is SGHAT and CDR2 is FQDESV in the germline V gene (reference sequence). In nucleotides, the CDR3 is TGTGCCAGCAGCTTACTCAGCGGGAGATCGATTGAGCAGTACTTC. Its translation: CASSLLSGRSIEQYF.

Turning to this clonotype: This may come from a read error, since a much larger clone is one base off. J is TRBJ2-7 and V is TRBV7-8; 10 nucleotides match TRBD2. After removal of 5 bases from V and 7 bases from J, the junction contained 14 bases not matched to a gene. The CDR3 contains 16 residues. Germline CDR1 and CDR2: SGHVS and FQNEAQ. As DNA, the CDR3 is TGTGCCAGCAGCCGCCTTCTAGCGGGAGTGGCTAATGAGCAGTACTTC. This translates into CASSRLLAGVANEQYF.

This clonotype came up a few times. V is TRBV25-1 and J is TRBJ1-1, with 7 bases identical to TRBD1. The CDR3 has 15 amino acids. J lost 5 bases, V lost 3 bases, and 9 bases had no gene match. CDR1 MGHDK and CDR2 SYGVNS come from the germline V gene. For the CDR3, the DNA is TGTGCCAGCAGTGATTTCAGGGGGGGTATAACTGAAGCTTTCTTT. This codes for CASSDFRGGITEAFF.

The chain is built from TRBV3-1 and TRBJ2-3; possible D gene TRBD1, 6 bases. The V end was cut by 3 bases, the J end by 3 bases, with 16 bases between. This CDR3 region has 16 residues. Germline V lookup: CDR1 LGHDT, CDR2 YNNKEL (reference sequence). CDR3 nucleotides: TGTGCCAGCAGCCAGACCGGGACACGGAGGACAGATACGCAGTATTTT. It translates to CASSQTGTRRTDTQYF.

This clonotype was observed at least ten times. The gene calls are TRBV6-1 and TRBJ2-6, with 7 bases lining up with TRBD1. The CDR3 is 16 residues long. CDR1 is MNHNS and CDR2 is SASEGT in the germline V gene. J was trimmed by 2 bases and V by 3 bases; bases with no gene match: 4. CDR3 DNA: TGTGCCAGCAGTGATGTAGGGGGCGCTGGGGCCAACGTCCTGACTTTC. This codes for CASSDVGGAGANVLTF.

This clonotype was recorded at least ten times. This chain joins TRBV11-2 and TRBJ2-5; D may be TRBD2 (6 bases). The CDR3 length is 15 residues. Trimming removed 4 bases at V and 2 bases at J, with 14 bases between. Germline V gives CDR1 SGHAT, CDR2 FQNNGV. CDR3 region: CASSWGVGRQETQYF. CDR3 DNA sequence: TGTGCCAGCAGCTGGGGGGTAGGGCGGCAAGAGACCCAGTACTTC. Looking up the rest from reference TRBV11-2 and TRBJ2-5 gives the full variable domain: EAGVAQSPRYKIIEKRQSVAFWCNPISGHATLYWYQQILGQGPKLLIQFQNNGVVDDSQLPKDRFSAERLKGVDSTLKIQPAKLEDSAVYLCASSWGVGRQETQYFGPGTRLLVL.

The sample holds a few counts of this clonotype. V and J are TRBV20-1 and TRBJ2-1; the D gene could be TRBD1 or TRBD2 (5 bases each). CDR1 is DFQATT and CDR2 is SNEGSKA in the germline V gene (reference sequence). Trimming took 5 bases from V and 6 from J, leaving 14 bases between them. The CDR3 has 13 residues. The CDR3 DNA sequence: TGCAGTGCTGCATGGGACCCCCCCAATGAGCAGTTCTTC. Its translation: CSAAWDPPNEQFF.

The CDR3 DNA sequence: TGCGCCAGCAGCTTGGAGGGAGGGGTCGGTCAGCCCCAGCATTTT. Translation gives CASSLEGGVGQPQHF. The chain has TRBV5-1 and TRBJ1-5; possible D gene TRBD1, 5 bases. The CDR3 contains 15 residues. The V gene's germline CDR1 is SGHRS and CDR2 YFSETQ. Trimming cost V 0 bases and J 6 bases, with 13 bases left between them.

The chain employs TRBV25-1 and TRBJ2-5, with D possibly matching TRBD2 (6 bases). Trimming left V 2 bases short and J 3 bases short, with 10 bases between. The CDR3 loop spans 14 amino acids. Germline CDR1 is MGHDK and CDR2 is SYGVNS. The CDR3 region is CASSERGKEETQYF. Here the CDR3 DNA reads TGTGCCAGCAGTGAACGGGGGAAGGAAGAGACCCAGTACTTC.

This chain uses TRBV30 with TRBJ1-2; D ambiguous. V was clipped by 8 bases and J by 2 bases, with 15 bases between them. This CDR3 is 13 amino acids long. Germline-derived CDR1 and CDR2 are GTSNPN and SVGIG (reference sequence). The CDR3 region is CARYVGINYGYTF. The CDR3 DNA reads TGTGCCAGATATGTGGGCATAAACTATGGCTACACCTTC.

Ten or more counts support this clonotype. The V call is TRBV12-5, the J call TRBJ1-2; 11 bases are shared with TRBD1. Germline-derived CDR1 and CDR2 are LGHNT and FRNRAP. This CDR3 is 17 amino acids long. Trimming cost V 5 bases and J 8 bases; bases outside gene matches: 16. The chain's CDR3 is CASGPLPSPGQGEGYTF. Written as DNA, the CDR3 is TGTGCTAGTGGTCCTCTCCCTTCGCCGGGACAGGGGGAAGGCTACACCTTC.

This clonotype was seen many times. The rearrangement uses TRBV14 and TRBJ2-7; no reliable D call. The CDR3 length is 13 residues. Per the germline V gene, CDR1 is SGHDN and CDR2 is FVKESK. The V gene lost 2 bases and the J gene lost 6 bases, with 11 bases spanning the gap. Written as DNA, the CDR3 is TGTGCCAGCAGCCAAAATTTCGTCGGCGAGCAGTACTTC. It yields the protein CASSQNFVGEQYF.

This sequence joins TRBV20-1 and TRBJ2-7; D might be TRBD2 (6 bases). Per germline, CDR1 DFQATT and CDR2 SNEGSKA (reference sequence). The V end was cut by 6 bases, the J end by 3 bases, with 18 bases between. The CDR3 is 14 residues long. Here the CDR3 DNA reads TGCAGTGCCGCGACGGGGGAGGTCTTCTACGAGCAGTACTTC. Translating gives CSAATGEVFYEQYF.

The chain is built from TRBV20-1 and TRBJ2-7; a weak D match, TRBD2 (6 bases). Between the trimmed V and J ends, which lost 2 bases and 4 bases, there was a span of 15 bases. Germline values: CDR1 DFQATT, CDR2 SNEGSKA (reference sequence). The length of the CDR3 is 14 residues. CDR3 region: CSARKPGLLYEQYF. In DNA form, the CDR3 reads TGCAGTGCTAGAAAACCGGGACTGTTATACGAGCAGTACTTC.